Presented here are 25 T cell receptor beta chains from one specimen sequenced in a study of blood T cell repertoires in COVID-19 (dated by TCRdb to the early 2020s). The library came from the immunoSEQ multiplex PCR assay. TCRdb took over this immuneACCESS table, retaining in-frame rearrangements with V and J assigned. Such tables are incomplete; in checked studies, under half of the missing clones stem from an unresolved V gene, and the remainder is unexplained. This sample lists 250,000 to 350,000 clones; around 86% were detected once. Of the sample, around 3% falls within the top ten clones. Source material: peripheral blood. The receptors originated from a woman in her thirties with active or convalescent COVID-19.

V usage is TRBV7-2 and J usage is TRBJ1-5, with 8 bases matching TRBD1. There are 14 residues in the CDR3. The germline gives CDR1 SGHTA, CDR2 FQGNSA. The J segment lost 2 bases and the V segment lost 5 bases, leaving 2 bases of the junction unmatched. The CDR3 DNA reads TGTGCCAGCAGCCCACAGGGGGGCAATCAGCCCCAGCATTTT. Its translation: CASSPQGGNQPQHF.

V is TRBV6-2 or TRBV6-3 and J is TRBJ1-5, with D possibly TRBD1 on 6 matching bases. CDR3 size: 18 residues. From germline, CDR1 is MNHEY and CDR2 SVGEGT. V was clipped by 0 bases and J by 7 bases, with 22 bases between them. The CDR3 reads CASSYSQQGPPAWQPQHF. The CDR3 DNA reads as TGTGCCAGCAGTTACTCCCAACAGGGCCCTCCGGCGTGGCAGCCCCAGCATTTT.

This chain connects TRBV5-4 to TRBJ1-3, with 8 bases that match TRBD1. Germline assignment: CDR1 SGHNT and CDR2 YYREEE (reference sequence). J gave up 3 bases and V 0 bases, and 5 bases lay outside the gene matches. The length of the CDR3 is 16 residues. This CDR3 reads CASSLGQGANGNTIYF. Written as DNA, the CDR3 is TGTGCCAGCAGCTTGGGGCAGGGGGCAAATGGAAACACCATATATTTT.

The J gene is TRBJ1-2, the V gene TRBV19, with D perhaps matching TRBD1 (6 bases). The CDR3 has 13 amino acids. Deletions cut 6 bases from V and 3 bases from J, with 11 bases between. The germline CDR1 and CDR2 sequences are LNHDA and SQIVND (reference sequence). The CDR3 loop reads CASSLQGYYGYTF. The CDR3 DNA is TGTGCCAGTAGCTTACAGGGATACTATGGCTACACCTTC.

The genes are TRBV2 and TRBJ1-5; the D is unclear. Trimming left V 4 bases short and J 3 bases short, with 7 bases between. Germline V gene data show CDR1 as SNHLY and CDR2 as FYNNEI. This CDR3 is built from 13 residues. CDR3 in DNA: TGTGCCAGCAGTGGACTTTACAATCAGCCCCAGCATTTT. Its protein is CASSGLYNQPQHF.

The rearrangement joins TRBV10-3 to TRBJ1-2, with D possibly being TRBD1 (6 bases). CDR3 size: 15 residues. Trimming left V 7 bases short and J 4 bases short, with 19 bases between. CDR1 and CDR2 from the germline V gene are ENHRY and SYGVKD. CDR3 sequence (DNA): TGTGCCATCACCTCTTTAAAAAGGGGGATCTATGGCTACACCTTC. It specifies CAITSLKRGIYGYTF.

CDR3 loop: CASRPYGVGTDTQYF. Here the CDR3 DNA reads TGTGCCAGCAGACCATACGGGGTTGGCACAGATACGCAGTATTTT. The chain combines TRBV7-2 with TRBJ2-3; TRBD2 might be the D (5 bases). The germline CDR1 and CDR2 sequences are SGHTA and FQGNSA. The CDR3 contains 15 residues. V was shortened by 6 bases and J by 1 base, with 14 bases between the two germline ends. Combining the CDR3 with reference TRBV7-2 and TRBJ2-3 gives the whole variable domain GAGVSQSPSNKVTEKGKDVELRCDPISGHTALYWYRQSLGQGLEFLIYFQGNSAPDKSGLPSDRFSAERTGGSVSTLTIQRTQQEDSAVYLCASRPYGVGTDTQYFGPGTRLTVL.

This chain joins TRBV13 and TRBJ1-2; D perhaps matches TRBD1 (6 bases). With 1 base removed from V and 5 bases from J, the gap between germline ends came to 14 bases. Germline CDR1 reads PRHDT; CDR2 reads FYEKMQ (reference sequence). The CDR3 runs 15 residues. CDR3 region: CASSLARDRPYGYTF. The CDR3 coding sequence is TGTGCCAGCAGCTTAGCCCGAGACAGGCCGTATGGCTACACCTTC.

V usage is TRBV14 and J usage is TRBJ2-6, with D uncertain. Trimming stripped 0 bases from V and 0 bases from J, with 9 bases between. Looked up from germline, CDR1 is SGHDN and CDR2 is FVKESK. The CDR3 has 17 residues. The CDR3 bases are TGTGCCAGCAGCCAAGATATTATGAGCTCTGGGGCCAACGTCCTGACTTTC. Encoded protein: CASSQDIMSSGANVLTF.

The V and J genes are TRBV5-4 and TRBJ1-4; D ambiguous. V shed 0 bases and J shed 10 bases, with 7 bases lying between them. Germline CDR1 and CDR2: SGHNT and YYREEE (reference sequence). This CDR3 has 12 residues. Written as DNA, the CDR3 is TGTGCCAGCAGCTTGGTGGGAGGAAAACTGTTTTTT. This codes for CASSLVGGKLFF. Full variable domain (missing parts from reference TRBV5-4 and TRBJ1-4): ETGVTQSPTHLIKTRGQQVTLRCSSQSGHNTVSWYQQALGQGPQFIFQYYREEENGRGNFPPRFSGLQFPNYSSELNVNALELDDSALYLCASSLVGGKLFFGSGTQLSVL.

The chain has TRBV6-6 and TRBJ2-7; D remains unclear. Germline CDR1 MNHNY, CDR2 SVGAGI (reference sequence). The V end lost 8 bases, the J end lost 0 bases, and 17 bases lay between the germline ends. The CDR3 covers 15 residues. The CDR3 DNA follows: TGTGCCAGCTCTCGAACCTCCTTCTACTCCTACGAGCAGTACTTC. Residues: CASSRTSFYSYEQYF.

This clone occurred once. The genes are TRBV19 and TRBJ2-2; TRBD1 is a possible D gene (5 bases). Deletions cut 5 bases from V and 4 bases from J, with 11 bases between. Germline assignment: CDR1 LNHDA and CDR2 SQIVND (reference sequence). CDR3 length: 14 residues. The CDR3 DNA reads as TGTGCCAGTAGTTCCAGGGAACTCACCGGGGAGCTGTTTTTT. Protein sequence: CASSSRELTGELFF.

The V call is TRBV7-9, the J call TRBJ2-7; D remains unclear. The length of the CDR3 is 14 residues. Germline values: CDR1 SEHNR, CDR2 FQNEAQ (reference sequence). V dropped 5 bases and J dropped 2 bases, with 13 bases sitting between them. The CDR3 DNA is TGTGCCAGCAGCCCCAGCAGGCTGACCTACGAGCAGTACTTC. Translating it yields CASSPSRLTYEQYF.

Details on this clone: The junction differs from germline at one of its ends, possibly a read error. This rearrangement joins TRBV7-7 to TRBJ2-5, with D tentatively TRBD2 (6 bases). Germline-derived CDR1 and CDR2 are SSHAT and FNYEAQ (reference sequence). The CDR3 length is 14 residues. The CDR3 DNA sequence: TGTGCTAGCAGCTTAGGGTGGGGAGGTGAGACCCAGTACTTC. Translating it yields CASSLGWGGETQYF. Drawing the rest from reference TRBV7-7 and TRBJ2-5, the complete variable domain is GAGVSQSPRYKVTKRGQDVTLRCDPISSHATLYWYQQALGQGPEFLTYFNYEAQPDKSGLPSDRFSAERPEGSISTLTIQRTEQRDSAMYRCASSLGWGGETQYFGPGTRLLVL.

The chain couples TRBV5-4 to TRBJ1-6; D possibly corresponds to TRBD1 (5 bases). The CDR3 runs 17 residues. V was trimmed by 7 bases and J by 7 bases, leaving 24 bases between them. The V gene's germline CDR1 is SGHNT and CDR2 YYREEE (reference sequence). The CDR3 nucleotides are TGTGCCAGCCAAACGGGCGCAGGGCCCTTAAGCAATTCACCCCTCCACTTT. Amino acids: CASQTGAGPLSNSPLHF.

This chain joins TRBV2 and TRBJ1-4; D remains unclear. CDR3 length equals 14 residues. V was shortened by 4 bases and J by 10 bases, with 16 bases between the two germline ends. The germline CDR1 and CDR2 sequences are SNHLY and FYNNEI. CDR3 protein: CASSVEQTGTKLFF. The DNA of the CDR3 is TGTGCCAGCAGTGTGGAGCAAACCGGCACAAAACTGTTTTTT.

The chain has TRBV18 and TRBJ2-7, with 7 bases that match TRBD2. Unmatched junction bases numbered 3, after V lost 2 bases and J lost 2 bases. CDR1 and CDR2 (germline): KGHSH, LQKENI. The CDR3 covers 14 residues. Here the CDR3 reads CASSPGRVTYEQYF. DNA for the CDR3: TGTGCCAGCTCACCAGGGAGGGTCACCTACGAGCAGTACTTC. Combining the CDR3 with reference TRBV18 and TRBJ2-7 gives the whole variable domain NAGVMQNPRHLVRRRGQEARLRCSPMKGHSHVYWYRQLPEEGLKFMVYLQKENIIDESGMPKERFSAEFPKEGPSILRIQQVVRGDSAAYFCASSPGRVTYEQYFGPGTRLTVT.

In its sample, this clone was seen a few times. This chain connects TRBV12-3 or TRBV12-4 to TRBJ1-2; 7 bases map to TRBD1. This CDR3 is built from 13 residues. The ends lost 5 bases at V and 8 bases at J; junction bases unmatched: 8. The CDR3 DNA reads TGTGCCAGCAGTCCAGGGACAGAAGGAGGCTACACCTTC. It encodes CASSPGTEGGYTF.

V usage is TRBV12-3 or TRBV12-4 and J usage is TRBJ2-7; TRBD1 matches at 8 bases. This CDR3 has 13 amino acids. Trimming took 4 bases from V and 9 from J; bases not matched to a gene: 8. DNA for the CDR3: TGTGCCAGCAGTTCGGGGACAGGTCTCGGGCAGTACTTC. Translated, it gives CASSSGTGLGQYF.

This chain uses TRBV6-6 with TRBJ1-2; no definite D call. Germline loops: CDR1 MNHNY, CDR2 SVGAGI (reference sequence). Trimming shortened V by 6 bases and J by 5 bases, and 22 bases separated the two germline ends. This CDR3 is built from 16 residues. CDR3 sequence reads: CASSPLSPDSGYGYTF. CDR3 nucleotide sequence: TGTGCCAGCAGCCCCCTGTCCCCGGACTCGGGTTATGGCTACACCTTC.

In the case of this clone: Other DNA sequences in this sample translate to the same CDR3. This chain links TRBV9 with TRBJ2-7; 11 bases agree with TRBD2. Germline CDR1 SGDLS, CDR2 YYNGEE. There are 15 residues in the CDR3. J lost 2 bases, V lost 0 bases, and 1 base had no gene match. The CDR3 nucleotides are TGTGCCAGCAGCGTAGGTAGCGGGGGGGCCTACGAGCAGTACTTC. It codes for CASSVGSGGAYEQYF. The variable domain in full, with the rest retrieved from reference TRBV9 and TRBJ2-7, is DSGVTQTPKHLITATGQRVTLRCSPRSGDLSVYWYQQSLDQGLQFLIQYYNGEERAKGNILERFSAQQFPDLHSELNLSSLELGDSALYFCASSVGSGGAYEQYFGPGTRLTVT.

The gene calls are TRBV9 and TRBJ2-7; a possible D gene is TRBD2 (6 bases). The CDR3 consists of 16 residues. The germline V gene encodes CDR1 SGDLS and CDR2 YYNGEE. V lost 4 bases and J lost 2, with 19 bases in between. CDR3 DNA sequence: TGTGCCAGCAGCCCCACGGCGGGCGGGACGACCTACGAGCAGTACTTC. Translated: CASSPTAGGTTYEQYF.

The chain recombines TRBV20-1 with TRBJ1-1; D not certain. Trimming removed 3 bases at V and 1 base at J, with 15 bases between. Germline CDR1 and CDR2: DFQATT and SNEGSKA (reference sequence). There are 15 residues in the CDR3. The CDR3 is CSASRTQQWNTEAFF. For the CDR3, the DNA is TGCAGTGCTAGTAGAACACAGCAATGGAACACTGAAGCTTTCTTT.

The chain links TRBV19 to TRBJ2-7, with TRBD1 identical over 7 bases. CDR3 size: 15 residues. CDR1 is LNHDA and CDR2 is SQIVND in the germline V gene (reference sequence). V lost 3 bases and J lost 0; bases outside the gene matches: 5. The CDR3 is CASSMTGLYSYEQYF. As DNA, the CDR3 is TGTGCCAGTAGTATGACAGGGCTATACTCCTACGAGCAGTACTTC.

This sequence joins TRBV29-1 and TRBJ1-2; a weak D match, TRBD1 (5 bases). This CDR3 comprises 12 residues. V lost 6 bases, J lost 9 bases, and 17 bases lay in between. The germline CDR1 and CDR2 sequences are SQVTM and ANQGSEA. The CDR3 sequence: CSVAQGISRYTF. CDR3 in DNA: TGCAGCGTCGCCCAGGGAATTAGTCGCTACACCTTC.